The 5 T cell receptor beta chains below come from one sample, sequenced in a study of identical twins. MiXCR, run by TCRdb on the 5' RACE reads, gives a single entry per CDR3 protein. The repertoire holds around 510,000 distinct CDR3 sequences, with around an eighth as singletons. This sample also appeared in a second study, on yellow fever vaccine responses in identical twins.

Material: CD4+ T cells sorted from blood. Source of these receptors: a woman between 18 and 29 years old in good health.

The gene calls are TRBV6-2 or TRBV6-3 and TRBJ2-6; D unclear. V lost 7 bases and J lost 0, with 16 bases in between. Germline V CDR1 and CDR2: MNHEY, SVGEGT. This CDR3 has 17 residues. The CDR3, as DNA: TGTGCCAGCACACAGTGGTTGAAGACCTCTGGGGCCAACGTCCTGACTTTC. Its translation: CASTQWLKTSGANVLTF.

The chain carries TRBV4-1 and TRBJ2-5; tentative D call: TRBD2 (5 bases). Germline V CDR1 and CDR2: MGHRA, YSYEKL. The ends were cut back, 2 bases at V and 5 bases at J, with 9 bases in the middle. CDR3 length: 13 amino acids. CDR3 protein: CASSQLRGETQYF. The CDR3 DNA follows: TGCGCCAGCAGCCAACTAAGAGGGGAGACCCAGTACTTC.

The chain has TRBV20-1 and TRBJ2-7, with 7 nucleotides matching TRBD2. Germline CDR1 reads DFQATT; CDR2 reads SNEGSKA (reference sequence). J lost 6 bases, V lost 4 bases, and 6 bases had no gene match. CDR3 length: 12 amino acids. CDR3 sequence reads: CSATSGKGEQYF. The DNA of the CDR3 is TGCAGTGCTACAAGCGGGAAGGGCGAGCAGTACTTC.

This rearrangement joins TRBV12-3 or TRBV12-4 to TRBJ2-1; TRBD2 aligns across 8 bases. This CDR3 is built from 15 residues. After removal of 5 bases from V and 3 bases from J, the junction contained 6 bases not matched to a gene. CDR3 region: CASSRSGIIYNEQFF. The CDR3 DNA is TGTGCCAGCAGTCGTAGCGGGATTATCTACAATGAGCAGTTCTTC.

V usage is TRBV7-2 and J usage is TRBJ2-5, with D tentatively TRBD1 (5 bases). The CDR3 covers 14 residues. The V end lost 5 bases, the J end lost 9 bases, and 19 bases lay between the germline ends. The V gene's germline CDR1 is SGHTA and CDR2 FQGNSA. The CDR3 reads CASSPLAGHEAQYF. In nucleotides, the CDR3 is TGTGCCAGCAGCCCTCTGGCAGGGCATGAAGCCCAGTACTTC.